This is a list of T cell receptor beta chains from one sample in a study of cytomegalovirus exposure and HLA in healthy donors. Measured with immunoSEQ multiplex PCR; TCRdb has only the in-frame clones, and not every one. The sample records about 150,000 clones, approximately 77% being singletons. The sequenced sample was PBMCs. The origin of the receptors is a man younger than 30 in good health and CMV-seronegative. The CDR3 runs from the conserved cysteine through the conserved F or W. D genes are given only for firm matches. Clone size appears in some rows only: once, few, many, or a class for an expanded clone.

CDR3: CASRRPDLNTEAFF
DNA: TGTGCCAGCCGACGACCAGACTTGAACACTGAAGCTTTCTTT
V: TRBV6-5
D: .
J: TRBJ1-1
size: .

CDR3: CASSSPVAYEQYF
DNA: TGTGCCAGCAGCTCCCCAGTGGCCTACGAGCAGTACTTC
V: TRBV7-2
D: .
J: TRBJ2-7
size: .

CDR3: CASSPPGTSGSDEQFF
DNA: TGTGCCAGCTCACCACCCGGGACTAGCGGGAGCGATGAGCAGTTCTTC
V: TRBV18
D: TRBD2
J: TRBJ2-1
size: .

CDR3: CASSRGYTDTQYF
DNA: TGTGCCAGCAGTCGAGGCTACACAGATACGCAGTATTTT
V: TRBV2
D: .
J: TRBJ2-3
size: .

CDR3: CASRGGNEQFF
DNA: TGTGCCAGCAGAGGAGGGAATGAGCAGTTCTTC
V: TRBV28
D: .
J: TRBJ2-1
size: once

CDR3: CASSPLGGAKNIQYF
DNA: TGCGCCAGCAGCCCCCTAGGGGGAGCCAAAAACATTCAGTACTTC
V: TRBV4-1
D: .
J: TRBJ2-4
size: .

CDR3: CATSPAGVQPQHF
DNA: TGTGCCACCAGCCCGGCAGGGGTCCAGCCCCAGCATTTT
V: TRBV15
D: .
J: TRBJ1-5
size: .

CDR3: CASSPSGSTDTQYF
DNA: TGTGCCAGCAGCCCTAGCGGGAGTACAGATACGCAGTATTTT
V: TRBV7-9
D: TRBD2
J: TRBJ2-3
size: .

CDR3: CASSLAAAGSFVDPPYEQYF
DNA: TGTGCCAGCAGCTTAGCGGCAGCGGGATCGTTCGTCGACCCCCCCTACGAGCAGTACTTC
V: TRBV7-2
D: TRBD2
J: TRBJ2-7
size: .

CDR3: CASSLGTHTNYGYTF
DNA: TGTGCCAGCAGCTTAGGTACACATACCAACTATGGCTACACCTTC
V: TRBV7-8
D: .
J: TRBJ1-2
size: .

CDR3: CASSLRGGRNTIYF
DNA: TGTGCCAGCAGTTTGAGGGGGGGAAGAAACACCATATATTTT
V: TRBV28
D: .
J: TRBJ1-3
size: .

CDR3: CASSLGLAAPYNEQFF
DNA: TGTGCCAGCAGCTTAGGGCTAGCGGCCCCCTACAATGAGCAGTTCTTC
V: TRBV11-3
D: TRBD2
J: TRBJ2-1
size: .

CDR3: CASSFGTGPEQYF
DNA: TGCGCCAGCAGCTTCGGGACAGGGCCCGAGCAGTACTTC
V: TRBV5-1
D: TRBD1
J: TRBJ2-7
size: .